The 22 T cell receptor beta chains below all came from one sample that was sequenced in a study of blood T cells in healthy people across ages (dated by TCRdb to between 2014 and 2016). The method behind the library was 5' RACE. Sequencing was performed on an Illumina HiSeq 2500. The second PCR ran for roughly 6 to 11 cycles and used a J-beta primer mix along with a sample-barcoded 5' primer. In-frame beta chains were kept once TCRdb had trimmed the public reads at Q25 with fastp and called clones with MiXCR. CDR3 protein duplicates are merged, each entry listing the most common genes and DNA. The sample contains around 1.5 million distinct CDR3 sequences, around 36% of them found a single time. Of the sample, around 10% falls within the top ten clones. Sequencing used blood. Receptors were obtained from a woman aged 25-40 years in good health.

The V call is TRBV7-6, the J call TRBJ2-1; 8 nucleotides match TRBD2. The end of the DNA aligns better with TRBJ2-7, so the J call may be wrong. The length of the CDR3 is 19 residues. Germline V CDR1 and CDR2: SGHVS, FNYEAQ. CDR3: CASSRFGRTSRSHSYEQYF. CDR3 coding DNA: TGTGCCAGCAGCCGTTTCGGTAGGACTAGCAGGAGCCACTCCTACGAGCAGTACTTC.

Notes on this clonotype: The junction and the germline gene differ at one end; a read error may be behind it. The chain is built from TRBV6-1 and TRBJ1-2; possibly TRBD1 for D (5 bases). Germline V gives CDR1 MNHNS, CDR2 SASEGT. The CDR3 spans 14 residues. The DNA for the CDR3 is TGCGCCAGCAGGAGGGGTGAGGGGAACTATGGCTACACCTTC. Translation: CASRRGEGNYGYTF.

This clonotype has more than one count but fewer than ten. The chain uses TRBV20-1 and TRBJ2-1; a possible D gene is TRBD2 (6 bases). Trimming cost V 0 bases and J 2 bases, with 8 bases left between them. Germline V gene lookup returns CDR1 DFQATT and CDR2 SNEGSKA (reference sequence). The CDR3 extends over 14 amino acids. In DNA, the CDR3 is TGCAGTGCTAGAGACGGACTACCCTACAATGAGCAGTTCTTC. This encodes CSARDGLPYNEQFF.

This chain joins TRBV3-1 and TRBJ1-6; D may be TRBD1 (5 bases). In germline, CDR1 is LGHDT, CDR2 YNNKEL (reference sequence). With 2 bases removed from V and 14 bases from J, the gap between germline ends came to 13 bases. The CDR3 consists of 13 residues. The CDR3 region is CASSQQGVGTLHF. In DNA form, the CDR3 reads TGTGCCAGCAGCCAACAAGGGGTCGGGACCCTCCACTTT.

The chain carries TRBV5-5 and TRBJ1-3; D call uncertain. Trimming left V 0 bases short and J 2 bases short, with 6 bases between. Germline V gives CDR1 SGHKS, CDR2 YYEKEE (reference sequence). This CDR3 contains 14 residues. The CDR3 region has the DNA TGTGCCAGCAGCTTGGTAGGGACTGGAAACACCATATATTTT. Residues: CASSLVGTGNTIYF.

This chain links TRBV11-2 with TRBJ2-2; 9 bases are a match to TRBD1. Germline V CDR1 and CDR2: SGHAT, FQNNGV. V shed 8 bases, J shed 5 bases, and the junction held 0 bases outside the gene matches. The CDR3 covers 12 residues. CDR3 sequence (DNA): TGTGCCAGCGGGACAGGGACCGGGGAGCTGTTTTTT. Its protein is CASGTGTGELFF.

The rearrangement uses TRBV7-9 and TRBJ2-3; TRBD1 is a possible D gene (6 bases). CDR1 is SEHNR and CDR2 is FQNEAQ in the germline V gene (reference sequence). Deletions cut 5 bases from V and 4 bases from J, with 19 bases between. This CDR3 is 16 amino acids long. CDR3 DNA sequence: TGTGCCAGCAGCCGGACAGCAGGACGATCATCAGATACGCAGTATTTT. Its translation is CASSRTAGRSSDTQYF.

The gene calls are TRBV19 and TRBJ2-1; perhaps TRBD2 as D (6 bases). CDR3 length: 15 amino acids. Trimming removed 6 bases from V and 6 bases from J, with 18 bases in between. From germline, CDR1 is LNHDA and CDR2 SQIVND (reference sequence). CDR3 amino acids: CASREKTGVGNEQFF. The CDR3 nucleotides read TGTGCCAGTAGGGAAAAAACGGGAGTGGGCAATGAGCAGTTCTTC. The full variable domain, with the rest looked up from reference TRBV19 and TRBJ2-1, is DGGITQSPKYLFRKEGQNVTLSCEQNLNHDAMYWYRQDPGQGLRLIYYSQIVNDFQKGDIAEGYSVSREKKESFPLTVTSAQKNPTAFYLCASREKTGVGNEQFFGPGTRLTVL.

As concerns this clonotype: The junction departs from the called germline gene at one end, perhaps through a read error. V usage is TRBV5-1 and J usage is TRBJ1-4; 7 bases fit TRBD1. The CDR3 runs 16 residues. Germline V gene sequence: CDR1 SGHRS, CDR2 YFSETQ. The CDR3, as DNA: TGCGCCAGCAGCTTGGGGACAGGTGCAACTAATGAAGAACTGTTTTTT. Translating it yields CASSLGTGATNEELFF.

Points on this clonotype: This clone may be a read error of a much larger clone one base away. CDR3 sequence: CASGQSGASSAEAFF. DNA for the CDR3: TGCGCCAGCGGCCAGTCAGGGGCTTCTAGCGCTGAAGCTTTCTTT. V usage is TRBV4-1 and J usage is TRBJ1-1; D is perhaps TRBD1 (6 bases). CDR3 length equals 15 residues. CDR1 is MGHRA, CDR2 YSYEKL, per germline.

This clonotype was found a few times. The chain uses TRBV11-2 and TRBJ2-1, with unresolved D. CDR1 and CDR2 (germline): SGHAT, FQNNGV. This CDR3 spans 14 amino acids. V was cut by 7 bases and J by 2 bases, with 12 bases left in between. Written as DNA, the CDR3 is TGTGCCAGCAATCTCGGGCTTACCTACAATGAGCAGTTCTTC. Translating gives CASNLGLTYNEQFF.

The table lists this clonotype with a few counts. The CDR3 is CASSLDPAQTETQYF. The CDR3 nucleotides read TGTGCCAGCAGCTTAGATCCGGCGCAGACGGAGACCCAGTACTTC. The chain links TRBV11-2 to TRBJ2-7; no reliable D call. The DNA end lines up better with TRBJ2-5; the J call may be wrong. Germline CDR1 and CDR2: SGHAT and FQNNGV. The CDR3 length is 15 residues.

This CDR3 reads CSAPERGGTYEQYF. The CDR3 coding sequence is TGCAGTGCCCCTGAGCGGGGGGGGACCTACGAGCAGTACTTC. The chain recombines TRBV20-1 with TRBJ2-7; 10 bases are shared with TRBD2. Unmatched junction bases numbered 7, after V lost 6 bases and J lost 2 bases. In germline, CDR1 is DFQATT, CDR2 SNEGSKA (reference sequence). This CDR3 has 14 amino acids.

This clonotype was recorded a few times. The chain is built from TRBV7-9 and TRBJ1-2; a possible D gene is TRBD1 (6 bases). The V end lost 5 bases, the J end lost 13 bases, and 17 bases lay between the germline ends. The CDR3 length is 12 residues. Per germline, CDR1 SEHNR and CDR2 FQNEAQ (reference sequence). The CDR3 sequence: CASSPRDTLLTF. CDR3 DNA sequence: TGTGCCAGCAGCCCCCGGGACACGCTTCTCACCTTC.

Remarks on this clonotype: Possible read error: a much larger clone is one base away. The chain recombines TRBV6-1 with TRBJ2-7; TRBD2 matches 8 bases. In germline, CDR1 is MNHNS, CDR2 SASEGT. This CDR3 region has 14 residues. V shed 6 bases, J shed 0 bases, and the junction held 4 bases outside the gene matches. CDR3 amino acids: CASRIAGSSYEQYF. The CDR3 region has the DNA TGTGCCAGCAGAATAGCGGGGAGCTCCTACGAGCAGTACTTC.

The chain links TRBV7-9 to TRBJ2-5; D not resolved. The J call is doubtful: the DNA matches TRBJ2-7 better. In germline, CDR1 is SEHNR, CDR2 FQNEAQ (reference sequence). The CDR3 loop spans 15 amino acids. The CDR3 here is CASSPASGEIYEQYF. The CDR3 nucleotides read TGTGCCAGCAGCCCCGCCTCCGGAGAAATCTACGAGCAGTACTTC.

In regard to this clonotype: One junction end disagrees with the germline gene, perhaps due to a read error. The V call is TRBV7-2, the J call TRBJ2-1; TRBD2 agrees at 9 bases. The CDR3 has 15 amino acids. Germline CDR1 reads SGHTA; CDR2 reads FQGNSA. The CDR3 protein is CAGSLGGRAYNEQFF. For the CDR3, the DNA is TGTGCCGGCAGCTTAGGCGGGAGGGCCTACAATGAGCAGTTCTTC. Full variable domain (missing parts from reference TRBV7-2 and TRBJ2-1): GAGVSQSPSNKVTEKGKDVELRCDPISGHTALYWYRQSLGQGLEFLIYFQGNSAPDKSGLPSDRFSAERTGGSVSTLTIQRTQQEDSAVYLCAGSLGGRAYNEQFFGPGTRLTVL.

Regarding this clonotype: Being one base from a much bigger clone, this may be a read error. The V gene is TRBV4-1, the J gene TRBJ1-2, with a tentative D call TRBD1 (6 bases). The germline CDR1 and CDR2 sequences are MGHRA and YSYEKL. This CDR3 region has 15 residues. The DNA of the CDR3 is TGCGTCAGCAGCCAAGGGGGGACAAAGAACTATGGCTACACCTTC. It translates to CVSSQGGTKNYGYTF.

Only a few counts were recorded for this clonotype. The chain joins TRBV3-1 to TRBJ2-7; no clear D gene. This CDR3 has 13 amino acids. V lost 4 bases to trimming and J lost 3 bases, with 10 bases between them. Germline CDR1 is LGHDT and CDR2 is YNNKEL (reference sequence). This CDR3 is CASSLNLYYEQYF. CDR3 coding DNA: TGTGCCAGCAGCCTCAATCTTTACTACGAGCAGTACTTC.

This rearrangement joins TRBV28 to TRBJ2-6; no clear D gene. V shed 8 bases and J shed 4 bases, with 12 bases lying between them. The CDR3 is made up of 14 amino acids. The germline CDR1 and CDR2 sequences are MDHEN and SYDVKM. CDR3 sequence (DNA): TGTGCCAGCGGAATGGAAGCCGGGGCCAACGTCCTGACTTTC. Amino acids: CASGMEAGANVLTF.

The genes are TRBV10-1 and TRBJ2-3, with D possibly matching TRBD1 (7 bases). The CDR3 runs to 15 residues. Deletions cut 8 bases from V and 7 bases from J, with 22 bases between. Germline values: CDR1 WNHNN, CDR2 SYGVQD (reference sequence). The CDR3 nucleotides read TGCGCCAGCGGGACTTTTGCGACAGGGAAAAATACGCAGTATTTT. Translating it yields CASGTFATGKNTQYF.

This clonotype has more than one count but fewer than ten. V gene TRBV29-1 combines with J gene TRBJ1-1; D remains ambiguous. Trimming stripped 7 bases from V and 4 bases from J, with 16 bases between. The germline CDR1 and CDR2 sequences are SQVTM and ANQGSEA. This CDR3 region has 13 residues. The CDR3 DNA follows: TGCAGCGCTTCGACGGGGATAGGCACTGAAGCTTTCTTT. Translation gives CSASTGIGTEAFF.